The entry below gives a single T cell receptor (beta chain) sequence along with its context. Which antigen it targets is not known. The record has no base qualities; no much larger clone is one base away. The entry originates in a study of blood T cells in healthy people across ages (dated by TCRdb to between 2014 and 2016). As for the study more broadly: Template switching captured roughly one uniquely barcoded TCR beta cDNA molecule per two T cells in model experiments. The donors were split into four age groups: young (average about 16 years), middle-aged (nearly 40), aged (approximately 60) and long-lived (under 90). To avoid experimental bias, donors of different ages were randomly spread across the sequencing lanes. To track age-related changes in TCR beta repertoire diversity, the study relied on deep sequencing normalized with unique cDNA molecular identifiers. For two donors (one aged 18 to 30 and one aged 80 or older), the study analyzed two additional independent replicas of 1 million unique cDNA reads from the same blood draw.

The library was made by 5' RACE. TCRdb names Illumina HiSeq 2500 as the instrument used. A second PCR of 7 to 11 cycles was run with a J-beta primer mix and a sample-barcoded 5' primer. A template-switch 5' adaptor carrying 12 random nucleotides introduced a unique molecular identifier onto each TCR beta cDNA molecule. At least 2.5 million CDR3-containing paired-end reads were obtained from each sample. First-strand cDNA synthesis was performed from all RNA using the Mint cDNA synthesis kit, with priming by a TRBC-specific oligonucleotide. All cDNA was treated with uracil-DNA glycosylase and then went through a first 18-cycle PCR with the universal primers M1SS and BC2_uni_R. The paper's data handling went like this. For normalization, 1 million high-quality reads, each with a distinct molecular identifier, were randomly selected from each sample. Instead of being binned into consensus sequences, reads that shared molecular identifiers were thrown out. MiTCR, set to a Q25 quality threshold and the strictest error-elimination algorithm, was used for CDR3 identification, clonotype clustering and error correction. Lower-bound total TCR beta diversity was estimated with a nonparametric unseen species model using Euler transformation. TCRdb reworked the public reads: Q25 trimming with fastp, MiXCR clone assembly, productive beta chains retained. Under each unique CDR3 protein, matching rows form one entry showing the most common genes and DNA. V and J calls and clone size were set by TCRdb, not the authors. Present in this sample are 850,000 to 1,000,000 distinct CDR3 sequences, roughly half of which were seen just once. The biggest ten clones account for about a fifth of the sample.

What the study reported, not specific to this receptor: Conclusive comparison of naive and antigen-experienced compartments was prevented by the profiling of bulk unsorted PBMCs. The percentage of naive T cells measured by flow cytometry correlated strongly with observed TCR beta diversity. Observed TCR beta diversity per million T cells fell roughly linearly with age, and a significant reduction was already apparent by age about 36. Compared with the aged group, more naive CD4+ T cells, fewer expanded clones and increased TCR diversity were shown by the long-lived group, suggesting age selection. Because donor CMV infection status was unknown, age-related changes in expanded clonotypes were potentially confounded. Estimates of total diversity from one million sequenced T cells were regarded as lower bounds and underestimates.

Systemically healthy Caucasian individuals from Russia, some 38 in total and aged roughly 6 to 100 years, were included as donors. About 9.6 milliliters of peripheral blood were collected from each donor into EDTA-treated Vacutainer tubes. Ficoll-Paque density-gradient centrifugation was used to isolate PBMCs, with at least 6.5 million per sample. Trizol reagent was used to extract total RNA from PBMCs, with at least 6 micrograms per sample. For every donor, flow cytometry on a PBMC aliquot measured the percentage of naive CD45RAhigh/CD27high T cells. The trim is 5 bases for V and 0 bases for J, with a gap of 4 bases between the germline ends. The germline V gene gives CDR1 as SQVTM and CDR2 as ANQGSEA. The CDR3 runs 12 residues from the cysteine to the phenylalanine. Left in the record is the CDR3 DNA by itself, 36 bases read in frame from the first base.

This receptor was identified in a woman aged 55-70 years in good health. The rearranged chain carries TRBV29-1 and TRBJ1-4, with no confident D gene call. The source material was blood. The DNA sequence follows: TGCAGCGTTTCTACAACTAATGAAAAACTGTTTTTT. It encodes CSVSTTNEKLFF. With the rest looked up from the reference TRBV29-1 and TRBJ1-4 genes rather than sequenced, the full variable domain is SAVISQKPSRDICQRGTSLTIQCQVDSQVTMMFWYRQQPGQSLTLIATANQGSEATYESGFVIDKFPISRPNLTFSTLTVSNMSPEDSSIYLCSVSTTNEKLFFGSGTQLSVL.